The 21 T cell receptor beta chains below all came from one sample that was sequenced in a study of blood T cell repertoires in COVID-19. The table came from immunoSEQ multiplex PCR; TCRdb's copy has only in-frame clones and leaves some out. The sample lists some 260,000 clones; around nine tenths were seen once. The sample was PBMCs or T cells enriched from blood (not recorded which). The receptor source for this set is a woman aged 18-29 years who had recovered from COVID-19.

Here the CDR3 reads CSVSETGNYEQYF. CDR3 sequence (DNA): TGCAGCGTTAGCGAGACAGGGAACTACGAGCAGTACTTC. The V call is TRBV29-1, the J call TRBJ2-7, with TRBD1 matching 7 bases. Germline CDR1 and CDR2: SQVTM and ANQGSEA. J gave up 3 bases and V 5 bases, and 7 bases lay outside the gene matches. The CDR3 contains 13 residues.

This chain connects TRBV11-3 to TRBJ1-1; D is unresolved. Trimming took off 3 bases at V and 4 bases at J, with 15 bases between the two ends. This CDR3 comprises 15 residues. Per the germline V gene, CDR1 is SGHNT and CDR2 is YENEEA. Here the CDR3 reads CASSFQPGVGTEAFF. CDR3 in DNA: TGTGCCAGCAGCTTCCAACCCGGGGTCGGCACTGAAGCTTTCTTT.

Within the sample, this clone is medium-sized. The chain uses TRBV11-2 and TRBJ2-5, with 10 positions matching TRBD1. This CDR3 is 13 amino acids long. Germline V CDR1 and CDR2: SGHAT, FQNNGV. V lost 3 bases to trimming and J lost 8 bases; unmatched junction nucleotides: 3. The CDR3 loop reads CASSLGQGFTQYF. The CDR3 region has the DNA TGTGCCAGCAGCTTGGGACAGGGGTTTACCCAGTACTTC.

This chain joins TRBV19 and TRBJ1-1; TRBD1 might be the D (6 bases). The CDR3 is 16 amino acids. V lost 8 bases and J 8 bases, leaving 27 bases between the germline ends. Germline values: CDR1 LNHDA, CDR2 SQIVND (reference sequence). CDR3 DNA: TGTGCCAGTCAATCTAAGCGGACAGCAAGGAGCCCCGAAGCTTTCTTT. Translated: CASQSKRTARSPEAFF.

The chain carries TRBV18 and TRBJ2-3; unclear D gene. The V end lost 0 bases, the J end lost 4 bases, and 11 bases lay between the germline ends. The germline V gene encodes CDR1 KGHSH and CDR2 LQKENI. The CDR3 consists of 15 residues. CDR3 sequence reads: CASSPPFPTADTQYF. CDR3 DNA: TGTGCCAGCTCACCACCGTTCCCTACAGCAGATACGCAGTATTTT.

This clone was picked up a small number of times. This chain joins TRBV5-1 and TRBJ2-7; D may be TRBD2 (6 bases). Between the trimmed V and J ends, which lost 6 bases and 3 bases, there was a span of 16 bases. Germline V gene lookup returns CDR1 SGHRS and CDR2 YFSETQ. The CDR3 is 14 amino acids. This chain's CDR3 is CASTSGGMLYEQYF. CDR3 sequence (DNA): TGCGCCAGCACCTCAGGCGGGATGCTCTACGAGCAGTACTTC.

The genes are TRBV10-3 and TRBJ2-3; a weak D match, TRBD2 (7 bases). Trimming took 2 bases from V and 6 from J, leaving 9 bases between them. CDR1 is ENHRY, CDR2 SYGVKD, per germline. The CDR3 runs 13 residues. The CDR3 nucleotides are TGTGCCATCAGTGAGAGGGGGGGCGATACGCAGTATTTT. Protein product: CAISERGGDTQYF.

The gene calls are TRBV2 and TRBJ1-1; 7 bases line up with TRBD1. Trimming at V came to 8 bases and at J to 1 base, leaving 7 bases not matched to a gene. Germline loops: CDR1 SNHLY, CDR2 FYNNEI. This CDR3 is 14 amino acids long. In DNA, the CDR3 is TGTGCCAGCGGTAGGGGGCGGGGGAACACTGAAGCTTTCTTT. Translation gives CASGRGRGNTEAFF.

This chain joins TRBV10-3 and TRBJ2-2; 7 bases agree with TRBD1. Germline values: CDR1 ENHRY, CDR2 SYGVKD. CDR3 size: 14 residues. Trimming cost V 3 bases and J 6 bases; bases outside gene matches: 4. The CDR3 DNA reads TGTGCCATCAGTGAAGCAGGGGGATCCGGGGAGCTGTTTTTT. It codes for CAISEAGGSGELFF.

The CDR3 region has the DNA TGTGCCAGCAGTCCAGGGGGGCGATCTTTGGGAACCGGGGAGCTGTTTTTT. This encodes CASSPGGRSLGTGELFF. The chain uses TRBV2 and TRBJ2-2, with D perhaps TRBD1 (7 bases). The CDR3 totals 17 residues. CDR1 and CDR2 (germline): SNHLY, FYNNEI. With 5 bases removed from V and 5 bases from J, the gap between germline ends came to 21 bases.

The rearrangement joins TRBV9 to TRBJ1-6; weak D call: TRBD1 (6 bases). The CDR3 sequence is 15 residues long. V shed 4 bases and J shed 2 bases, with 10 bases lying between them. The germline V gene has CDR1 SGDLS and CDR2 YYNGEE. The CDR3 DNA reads TGTGCCAGCAGCTTGGCAGGGGCCTATAATTCACCCCTCCACTTT. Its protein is CASSLAGAYNSPLHF.

The DNA of the CDR3 is TGTGCCAGCAGCCAAGGTATGCAGGGGGCGAGCAATCAGCCCCAGCATTTT. As protein: CASSQGMQGASNQPQHF. The V gene is TRBV14, the J gene TRBJ1-5; 8 bases fit TRBD1. Germline lookup yields CDR1 SGHDN and CDR2 FVKESK. CDR3 length: 17 residues. V dropped 1 base and J dropped 1; count of bases not matched to a gene: 6.

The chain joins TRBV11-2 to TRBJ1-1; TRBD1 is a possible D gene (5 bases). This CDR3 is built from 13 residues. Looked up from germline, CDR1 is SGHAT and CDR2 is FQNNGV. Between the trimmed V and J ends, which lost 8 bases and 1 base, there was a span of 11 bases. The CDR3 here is CASGRVRNTEAFF. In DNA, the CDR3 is TGTGCCAGCGGCAGGGTAAGGAACACTGAAGCTTTCTTT.

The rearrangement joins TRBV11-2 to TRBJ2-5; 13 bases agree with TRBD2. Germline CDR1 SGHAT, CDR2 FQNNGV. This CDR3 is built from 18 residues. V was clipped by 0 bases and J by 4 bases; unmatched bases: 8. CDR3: CASSLDRGLAGVGETQYF. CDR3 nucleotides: TGTGCCAGCAGCTTAGATCGCGGACTAGCGGGAGTTGGAGAGACCCAGTACTTC.

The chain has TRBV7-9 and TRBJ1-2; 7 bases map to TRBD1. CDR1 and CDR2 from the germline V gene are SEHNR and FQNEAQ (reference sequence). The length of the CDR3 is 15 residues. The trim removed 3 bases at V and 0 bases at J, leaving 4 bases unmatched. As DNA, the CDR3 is TGTGCCAGCAGCTTGGTGACAGGGACTAACTATGGCTACACCTTC. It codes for CASSLVTGTNYGYTF.

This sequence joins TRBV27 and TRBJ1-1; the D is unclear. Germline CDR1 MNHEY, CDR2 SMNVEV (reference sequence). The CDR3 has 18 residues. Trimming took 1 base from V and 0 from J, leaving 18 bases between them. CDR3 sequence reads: CASSLLSSRQSMNTEAFF. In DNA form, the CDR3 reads TGTGCCAGCAGTTTATTATCTAGTAGGCAGTCTATGAACACTGAAGCTTTCTTT.

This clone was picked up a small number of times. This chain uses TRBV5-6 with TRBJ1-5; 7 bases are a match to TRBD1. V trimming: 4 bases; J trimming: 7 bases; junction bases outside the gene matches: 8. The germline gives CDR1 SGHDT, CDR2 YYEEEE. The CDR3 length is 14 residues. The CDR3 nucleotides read TGTGCCAGCAGCCTGGGACAGCGGGGACAGCCCCAGCATTTT. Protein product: CASSLGQRGQPQHF.

Written as DNA, the CDR3 is TGTGCCAGCAGCGTAGCGCCGGGAGGGGGTGCAGATACGCAGTATTTT. This gives the protein CASSVAPGGGADTQYF. The rearrangement links TRBV9 to TRBJ2-3; the match to TRBD2 covers 8 bases. The CDR3 runs 16 residues. Germline V gives CDR1 SGDLS, CDR2 YYNGEE. Trimming cost V 0 bases and J 4 bases; bases outside gene matches: 7.

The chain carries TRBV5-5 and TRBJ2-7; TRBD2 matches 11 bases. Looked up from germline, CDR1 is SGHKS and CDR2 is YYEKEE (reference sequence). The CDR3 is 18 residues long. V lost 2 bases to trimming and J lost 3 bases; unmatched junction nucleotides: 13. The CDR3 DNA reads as TGTGCCAGCAGCTTTTCACTAGCGGGAGAAAACGGTCGCTACGAGCAGTACTTC. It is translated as CASSFSLAGENGRYEQYF.

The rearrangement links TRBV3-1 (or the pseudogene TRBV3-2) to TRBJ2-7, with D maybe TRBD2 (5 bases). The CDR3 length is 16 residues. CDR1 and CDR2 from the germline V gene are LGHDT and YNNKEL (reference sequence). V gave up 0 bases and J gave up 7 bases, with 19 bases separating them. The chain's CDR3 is CASSQDETGLLGEQYF. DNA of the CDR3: TGTGCCAGCAGCCAAGATGAAACGGGATTGCTAGGTGAGCAGTACTTC.

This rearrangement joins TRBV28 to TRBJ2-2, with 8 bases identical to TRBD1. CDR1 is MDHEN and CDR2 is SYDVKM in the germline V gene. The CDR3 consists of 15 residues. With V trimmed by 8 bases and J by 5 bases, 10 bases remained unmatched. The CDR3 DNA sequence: TGTGCCAGCCCTCGGGACAGGTCGGGGACCGGGGAGCTGTTTTTT. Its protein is CASPRDRSGTGELFF.